This T cell receptor beta chain was obtained from a study of blood T cell repertoires in COVID-19. Background on the study: From T cells, B-cell-depleted T cells, or PBMCs came the material, which was cDNA or gDNA.

Sequenced by immunoSEQ multiplex PCR; TCRdb stores in-frame clones only, minus some. The data hold 60,000 to 75,000 clones, with approximately 85% observed a single time. V was pared by 6 bases and J by 0 bases, with 9 bases between. CDR1 is KGHSH, CDR2 LQKENI, per germline. This CDR3 spans 13 amino acids. Sequenced: peripheral blood. The clonotype originates from a human donor in a cohort sampled during active COVID-19. The gene calls are TRBV18 and TRBJ2-7, with D perhaps matching TRBD1 (5 bases). Here the CDR3 reads CASSATDSYEQYF. The CDR3, as DNA: TGTGCCAGCTCCGCGACAGACTCCTACGAGCAGTACTTC. Full variable domain (rest looked up from reference TRBV18 and TRBJ2-7): NAGVMQNPRHLVRRRGQEARLRCSPMKGHSHVYWYRQLPEEGLKFMVYLQKENIIDESGMPKERFSAEFPKEGPSILRIQQVVRGDSAAYFCASSATDSYEQYFGPGTRLTVT.